This TCR beta chain was sequenced during a study of T cell responses to AZD1222 COVID-19 vaccine. Sequenced by immunoSEQ multiplex PCR; TCRdb stores in-frame clones only, minus some. The sample shows more than 95,000 clones, 70% to 90% of them seen only once. Overall study results and limits: At study baseline, merely roughly 6 AZD1222 recipients were seropositive. Vaccine-related CD4 TCRs covered spike, predominating at 160-218 and 743-854. Without day 14 samples, only post-peak T cell repertoires were studied. Donors skewed white British and female; clonal diversity was possibly underestimated.

Germline assignment: CDR1 SGHRS and CDR2 YFSETQ. The CDR3 spans 17 residues. The V end lost 1 base, the J end lost 4 bases, and 20 bases lay between the germline ends. On this clone: The target antigen is unknown.

This receptor was obtained from an adult in good health. The sample was peripheral blood, taken on day 0 of MenACWY control vaccination. J is TRBJ1-2 and V is TRBV5-1; D may be TRBD1 (5 bases). The CDR3 nucleotides are TGCGCCAGCAGCTTGCGGGGGGACGGTGGAAGTTTCTATGGCTACACCTTC. It translates to CASSLRGDGGSFYGYTF.